These 27 T cell receptor beta chains were all obtained from the same sample, sequenced in a study of cytomegalovirus exposure and HLA in healthy donors. Generated by immunoSEQ multiplex PCR, the TCRdb table keeps only in-frame clones and is missing some. The sample has tens of thousands of clones, approximately 95% seen once; the top ten hold roughly 1.6%. The specimen sequenced was PBMCs. The receptors stem from a young man in good health and CMV-seropositive.

The chain recombines TRBV11-2 with TRBJ1-2, with 8 bases aligning to TRBD1. This CDR3 region has 14 residues. V gave up 1 base and J gave up 8 bases; unmatched junction bases: 6. CDR1 is SGHAT and CDR2 is FQNNGV in the germline V gene. CDR3 DNA sequence: TGTGCCAGCAGCTTAGGGACAGGGTCATGGGGCTACACCTTC. This sequence encodes CASSLGTGSWGYTF. Full variable domain (missing parts from reference TRBV11-2 and TRBJ1-2): EAGVAQSPRYKIIEKRQSVAFWCNPISGHATLYWYQQILGQGPKLLIQFQNNGVVDDSQLPKDRFSAERLKGVDSTLKIQPAKLEDSAVYLCASSLGTGSWGYTFGSGTRLTVV.

The J gene is TRBJ2-1, the V gene TRBV20-1; D ambiguous. This CDR3 is 11 amino acids long. Germline lookup yields CDR1 DFQATT and CDR2 SNEGSKA (reference sequence). With 4 bases removed from V and 8 bases from J, the gap between germline ends came to 9 bases. The chain's CDR3 is CSATVSDEQFF. In DNA form, the CDR3 reads TGCAGTGCTACCGTATCTGATGAGCAGTTCTTC.

The J gene is TRBJ2-1, the V gene TRBV29-1; 10 bases map to TRBD2. Trimming removed 7 bases from V and 7 bases from J; junction bases left unmatched: 16. This CDR3 spans 16 amino acids. Looked up from germline, CDR1 is SQVTM and CDR2 is ANQGSEA. The DNA of the CDR3 is TGCAGCGCCGGAAGCGGGAGGGCCGAAGTTGGGAATGAGCAGTTCTTC. This translates into CSAGSGRAEVGNEQFF.

The rearrangement links TRBV19 to TRBJ2-1, with D maybe TRBD2 (6 bases). Trimming took off 3 bases at V and 0 bases at J, with 12 bases between the two ends. Per the germline V gene, CDR1 is LNHDA and CDR2 is SQIVND (reference sequence). CDR3 length: 16 residues. The CDR3 is CASSIFFGSSYNEQFF. The DNA of the CDR3 is TGTGCCAGTAGTATCTTTTTCGGGAGCTCCTACAATGAGCAGTTCTTC.

The rearrangement uses TRBV6-1 and TRBJ2-7; 7 bases agree with TRBD1. Germline values: CDR1 MNHNS, CDR2 SASEGT. The CDR3 loop spans 14 amino acids. J lost 0 bases, V lost 7 bases, and 6 bases had no gene match. The CDR3 DNA is TGTGCCAGCACTATGACAGGGAACTCCTACGAGCAGTACTTC. Translated: CASTMTGNSYEQYF.

The chain recombines TRBV29-1 with TRBJ2-5; no clear D. The germline CDR1 and CDR2 sequences are SQVTM and ANQGSEA. The ends were cut back, 4 bases at V and 9 bases at J, with 9 bases in the middle. CDR3 length: 10 amino acids. The CDR3: CSVGALAQYF. As DNA, the CDR3 is TGCAGCGTTGGGGCGCTGGCCCAGTACTTC.

V is TRBV5-4 and J is TRBJ2-7; TRBD2 aligns across 8 bases. V was clipped by 1 base and J by 4 bases; unmatched bases: 4. The CDR3 has 14 residues. Germline CDR1 reads SGHNT; CDR2 reads YYREEE (reference sequence). This CDR3 is CASSLTSGEYEQYF. DNA of the CDR3: TGTGCCAGCAGCTTGACTAGCGGAGAGTACGAGCAGTACTTC.

The V and J genes are TRBV18 and TRBJ2-7, with TRBD1 identical over 8 bases. The CDR3 has 13 amino acids. V lost 8 bases to trimming and J lost 6 bases; unmatched junction nucleotides: 9. CDR1 and CDR2 (germline): KGHSH, LQKENI. As DNA, the CDR3 is TGTGCCAGCGCACGGGACAGGAGTACCGAGCAGTACTTC. Its translation is CASARDRSTEQYF.

The chain recombines TRBV6-6 with TRBJ1-2, with D hard to call. Germline values: CDR1 MNHNY, CDR2 SVGAGI (reference sequence). This CDR3 region has 10 residues. The ends were cut back, 11 bases at V and 6 bases at J, with 10 bases in the middle. DNA for the CDR3: TGTGCCTCAGCGGCCCATGGCTACACCTTC. Protein product: CASAAHGYTF.

The chain joins TRBV19 to TRBJ1-1; the D gene is possibly TRBD1 (5 bases). The ends were cut back, 6 bases at V and 3 bases at J, with 11 bases in the middle. The length of the CDR3 is 13 residues. Germline V gene data show CDR1 as LNHDA and CDR2 as SQIVND (reference sequence). In DNA form, the CDR3 reads TGTGCCAGTAGGGACACTCGCGACACTGAAGCTTTCTTT. Protein product: CASRDTRDTEAFF.

This chain uses TRBV5-1 with TRBJ2-3; the match to TRBD1 covers 8 bases. The CDR3 totals 12 residues. Losses at the gene ends were 10 bases for V and 3 bases for J; bases not matched to a gene: 4. Germline loops: CDR1 SGHRS, CDR2 YFSETQ. CDR3 DNA sequence: TGCGCCGGACAGGGAGCAACAGATACGCAGTATTTT. Translated: CAGQGATDTQYF.

J is TRBJ1-2 and V is TRBV7-9; the match to TRBD1 covers 7 bases. There are 14 residues in the CDR3. V shed 1 base, J shed 7 bases, and the junction held 6 bases outside the gene matches. Germline CDR1 SEHNR, CDR2 FQNEAQ (reference sequence). The CDR3 is CASSLGQGVPGYTF. The DNA of the CDR3 is TGTGCCAGCAGCTTAGGGCAGGGGGTTCCTGGCTACACCTTC.

This chain connects TRBV5-4 to TRBJ2-7; 9 bases agree with TRBD2. The CDR3 extends over 16 amino acids. J lost 7 bases, V lost 4 bases, and 15 bases had no gene match. Germline V lookup: CDR1 SGHNT, CDR2 YYREEE (reference sequence). This chain's CDR3 is CASSPPGNSGSWEQYF. CDR3 nucleotide sequence: TGTGCCAGCAGCCCCCCTGGAAATAGCGGGAGTTGGGAGCAGTACTTC.

In its sample, this clone was seen once. The chain combines TRBV19 with TRBJ2-2, with 11 bases lining up with TRBD1. After removal of 8 bases from V and 0 bases from J, the junction contained 2 bases not matched to a gene. The CDR3 totals 15 residues. CDR1 and CDR2 (germline): LNHDA, SQIVND (reference sequence). CDR3 DNA: TGTGCCAGTGGGACAGGGGGAACGAACACCGGGGAGCTGTTTTTT. It translates to CASGTGGTNTGELFF.

J is TRBJ1-2 and V is TRBV5-4, with 10 bases aligning to TRBD1. J was trimmed by 6 bases and V by 4 bases; bases with no gene match: 9. Germline CDR1 is SGHNT and CDR2 is YYREEE (reference sequence). The CDR3 is 15 amino acids. CDR3 amino acids: CASSRGTGVPDGYTF. CDR3 DNA: TGTGCCAGCAGCCGCGGGACAGGGGTACCTGATGGCTACACCTTC.

The CDR3 DNA reads as TGTGCCAGCAGCTTAGTAGGGTGGGGGCTGAACACTGAAGCTTTCTTT. Residues: CASSLVGWGLNTEAFF. The chain employs TRBV7-9 and TRBJ1-1; maybe TRBD1 (6 bases). In germline, CDR1 is SEHNR, CDR2 FQNEAQ (reference sequence). This CDR3 is built from 16 residues. V lost 1 base, J lost 0 bases, and 12 bases lay in between. The full variable domain, rest sourced from reference TRBV7-9 and TRBJ1-1, is DTGVSQNPRHKITKRGQNVTFRCDPISEHNRLYWYRQTLGQGPEFLTYFQNEAQLEKSRLLSDRFSAERPKGSFSTLEIQRTEQGDSAMYLCASSLVGWGLNTEAFFGQGTRLTVV.

The J gene is TRBJ2-7, the V gene TRBV27; 10 nucleotides line up with TRBD1. Per the germline V gene, CDR1 is MNHEY and CDR2 is SMNVEV (reference sequence). CDR3 size: 17 residues. The V segment lost 5 bases and the J segment 6 bases; nucleotides outside the gene matches: 16. DNA of the CDR3: TGTGCCAGCAGTAACGAGAAACCGGGACAGGGGCCTGTCGAGCAGTACTTC. Translated, it gives CASSNEKPGQGPVEQYF.

The J gene is TRBJ1-3, the V gene TRBV5-1; 8 positions agree with TRBD1. Germline CDR1 SGHRS, CDR2 YFSETQ. V shed 4 bases, J shed 6 bases, and the junction held 3 bases outside the gene matches. The CDR3 has 13 residues. The CDR3 DNA reads as TGCGCCAGCAGCCGGGGACAGGAAAACACCATATATTTT. Protein sequence: CASSRGQENTIYF.

The CDR3, as DNA: TGTGCCAGCAGCCCTCGAGTCGTCGCAGATACGCAGTATTTT. As protein: CASSPRVVADTQYF. This sequence joins TRBV13 and TRBJ2-3, with D uncertain. Trimming removed 5 bases from V and 4 bases from J, with 13 bases in between. The length of the CDR3 is 14 residues. Germline CDR1 PRHDT, CDR2 FYEKMQ (reference sequence). Full variable domain (outside the CDR3, taken from reference TRBV13 and TRBJ2-3): AAGVIQSPRHLIKEKRETATLKCYPIPRHDTVYWYQQGPGQDPQFLISFYEKMQSDKGSIPDRFSAQQFSDYHSELNMSSLELGDSALYFCASSPRVVADTQYFGPGTRLTVL.

The genes are TRBV7-2 and TRBJ2-3, with TRBD1 identical over 10 bases. CDR1 SGHTA and CDR2 FQGNSA come from the germline V gene. Trimming removed 5 bases from V and 6 bases from J; junction bases left unmatched: 8. This CDR3 comprises 15 residues. Here the CDR3 DNA reads TGTGCCAGCAGCAGACCGGGACAGGGGCTGGATACGCAGTATTTT. Its protein product is CASSRPGQGLDTQYF.

The table lists this clone with a count of one. The chain employs TRBV19 and TRBJ2-2; D gene uncertain. The CDR3 totals 15 residues. V lost 0 bases to trimming and J lost 4 bases, with 9 bases between them. Germline V gene sequence: CDR1 LNHDA, CDR2 SQIVND (reference sequence). The CDR3 reads CASSIDGRSTGELFF. The CDR3 nucleotides read TGTGCCAGTAGTATAGATGGGCGCAGCACCGGGGAGCTGTTTTTT.

This chain links TRBV10-3 with TRBJ1-2; 9 nucleotides match TRBD1. The germline V gene encodes CDR1 ENHRY and CDR2 SYGVKD. The V and J ends lost 0 bases and 5 bases, in that order; junction bases with no gene match: 4. The CDR3 consists of 15 residues. CDR3 in amino acids: CAISESGQGRYGYTF. The CDR3 coding sequence is TGTGCCATCAGTGAGTCGGGACAGGGAAGGTATGGCTACACCTTC.

The chain employs TRBV5-1 and TRBJ2-1; 14 bases line up with TRBD2. This CDR3 has 20 residues. V shed 1 base, J shed 0 bases, and the junction held 9 bases outside the gene matches. Germline CDR1 reads SGHRS; CDR2 reads YFSETQ. CDR3 DNA: TGCGCCAGCAGCTTGACCGTGAGACTAGCGGGAGGGAGCTCCTACAATGAGCAGTTCTTC. Translating gives CASSLTVRLAGGSSYNEQFF.

CDR3 nucleotide sequence: TGTGCCAGCAGCTTGGACAGATCCTACGAGCAGTACTTC. Translated, it gives CASSLDRSYEQYF. This chain links TRBV5-4 with TRBJ2-7; D call uncertain. The ends were cut back, 0 bases at V and 1 base at J, with 5 bases in the middle. Germline values: CDR1 SGHNT, CDR2 YYREEE (reference sequence). There are 13 residues in the CDR3.

The gene calls are TRBV4-1 and TRBJ1-1, with 7 bases lining up with TRBD1. Germline V gives CDR1 MGHRA, CDR2 YSYEKL. The ends lost 3 bases at V and 4 bases at J; junction bases unmatched: 8. This CDR3 comprises 15 residues. The DNA of the CDR3 is TGCGCCAGCAGCCAGTCTACAGGGGCGGGCACTGAAGCTTTCTTT. Translating it yields CASSQSTGAGTEAFF.

The V gene is TRBV29-1, the J gene TRBJ2-5; tentative D call: TRBD1 (7 bases). This CDR3 region has 16 residues. Trimming removed 5 bases at V and 4 bases at J, with 23 bases between. Looked up from germline, CDR1 is SQVTM and CDR2 is ANQGSEA. This chain's CDR3 is CSVFKFQGGFRETQYF. In DNA form, the CDR3 reads TGCAGCGTTTTTAAGTTCCAGGGGGGTTTTAGAGAGACCCAGTACTTC.

This clone was counted a few times. This chain uses TRBV5-8 with TRBJ2-7; D is perhaps TRBD2 (5 bases). Germline CDR1 reads SGHTS; CDR2 reads YDEGEE. The CDR3 contains 15 residues. Trimming stripped 0 bases from V and 4 bases from J, with 14 bases between. The CDR3: CASSLAPGISYEQYF. CDR3 sequence (DNA): TGTGCCAGCAGCTTGGCCCCCGGGATCTCATACGAGCAGTACTTC.